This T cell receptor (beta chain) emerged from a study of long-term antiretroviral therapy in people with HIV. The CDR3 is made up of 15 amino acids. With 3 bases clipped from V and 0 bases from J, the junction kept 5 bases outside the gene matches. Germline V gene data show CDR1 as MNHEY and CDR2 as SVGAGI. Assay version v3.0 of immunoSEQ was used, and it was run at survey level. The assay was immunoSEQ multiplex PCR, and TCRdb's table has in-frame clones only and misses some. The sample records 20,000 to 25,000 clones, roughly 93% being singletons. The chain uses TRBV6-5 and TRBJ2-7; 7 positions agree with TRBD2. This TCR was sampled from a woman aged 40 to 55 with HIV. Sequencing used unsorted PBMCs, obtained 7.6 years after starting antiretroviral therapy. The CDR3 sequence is CASSYTRDYSYEQYF. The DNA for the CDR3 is TGTGCCAGCAGTTATACCCGGGACTACTCCTACGAGCAGTACTTC.